A single sample is the source of the 10 T cell receptor beta chains below, sequenced in a study of PD-1 blockade in classical Hodgkin lymphoma. Stated time point: cycle 4 day 1 (C4D1), after five to seven weeks of nivolumab. Following autologous stem cell transplantation, relapse occurred in every patient, and exposure to brentuximab vedotin varied. The CD8+ T cells came from thawed PBMCs through magnetic negative selection. Assay: immunoSEQ multiplex PCR; the TCRdb copy retains only in-frame clones and omits some. The sample includes over 9,000 clones, roughly 85% of them seen just once. The specimen comprised CD8+ T cells from blood, sampled before the fourth cycle of nivolumab. These receptors came from a human donor with classical Hodgkin lymphoma. The donor label of this sample is uncertain.

The genes are TRBV7-9 and TRBJ2-1; D remains ambiguous. V was trimmed by 1 base and J by 7 bases, leaving 8 bases between them. The CDR3 is made up of 13 amino acids. CDR1 is SEHNR and CDR2 is FQNEAQ in the germline V gene (reference sequence). CDR3 sequence (DNA): TGTGCCAGCAGCTTAGTCGTAAGGAATGAGCAGTTCTTC. Translated, it gives CASSLVVRNEQFF.

The rearrangement links TRBV7-9 to TRBJ1-2; TRBD1 matches 7 bases. This CDR3 comprises 14 residues. The ends lost 1 base at V and 8 bases at J; junction bases unmatched: 7. Germline V gene lookup returns CDR1 SEHNR and CDR2 FQNEAQ (reference sequence). Here the CDR3 DNA reads TGTGCCAGCAGCTTAGGACAGGGCCCCCTAGGCTACACCTTC. Its translation: CASSLGQGPLGYTF.

This clone was recorded only once. The chain joins TRBV19 to TRBJ2-1; no definite D call. Germline assignment: CDR1 LNHDA and CDR2 SQIVND (reference sequence). This CDR3 has 13 amino acids. V shed 2 bases and J shed 5 bases, with 7 bases lying between them. For the CDR3, the DNA is TGTGCCAGTAGTATACCCGACGACAATGAGCAGTTCTTC. This codes for CASSIPDDNEQFF.

The chain links TRBV4-3 to TRBJ1-6; the D gene is possibly TRBD1 (5 bases). V was shortened by 2 bases and J by 5 bases, with 10 bases between the two germline ends. The CDR3 has 15 residues. Germline assignment: CDR1 LGHNA and CDR2 YSLEER. This chain's CDR3 is CASSQLDRDNSPLHF. The CDR3 DNA follows: TGCGCCAGCAGCCAACTCGACAGAGATAATTCACCCCTCCACTTT.

J is TRBJ1-1 and V is TRBV28, with D hard to call. From germline, CDR1 is MDHEN and CDR2 SYDVKM. This CDR3 region has 14 residues. V shed 4 bases and J shed 5 bases, with 14 bases lying between them. CDR3 protein: CASSYATGGTEAFF. The CDR3 DNA is TGTGCCAGCAGTTACGCCACGGGAGGAACTGAAGCTTTCTTT.

The rearrangement joins TRBV6-4 to TRBJ1-2, with D possibly matching TRBD1 (5 bases). The CDR3 is 13 residues long. Germline V gene data show CDR1 as MRHNA and CDR2 as SNTAGT. Trimming removed 2 bases at V and 10 bases at J, with 14 bases between. The DNA of the CDR3 is TGTGCCAGCAGTGACCCCGTCTGGGGGACCTACACCTTC. This gives the protein CASSDPVWGTYTF.

Only a few counts were recorded for this clone. The rearrangement uses TRBV11-1 and TRBJ2-3; D perhaps matches TRBD2 (7 bases). Germline V gene sequence: CDR1 SGHAT, CDR2 FQDESV (reference sequence). V lost 8 bases to trimming and J lost 3 bases, with 30 bases between them. CDR3 length: 19 residues. CDR3 in amino acids: CASWGPPAPTSPRTDTQYF. The CDR3 bases are TGTGCCAGCTGGGGGCCCCCCGCTCCGACTAGCCCCAGAACAGATACGCAGTATTTT.

V and J are TRBV5-8 and TRBJ2-1; 7 positions match TRBD1. The CDR3 is 17 amino acids. The germline V gene has CDR1 SGHTS and CDR2 YDEGEE. Trimming removed 3 bases from V and 4 bases from J; junction bases left unmatched: 13. The CDR3 DNA reads as TGTGCCAGCAGCTGGGAACTGACAGGGAAGGAGTACAATGAGCAGTTCTTC. Its translation: CASSWELTGKEYNEQFF.

J is TRBJ1-1 and V is TRBV10-1; no definite D call. Trimming cost V 6 bases and J 3 bases, with 14 bases left between them. This CDR3 comprises 14 residues. The germline V gene has CDR1 WNHNN and CDR2 SYGVQD (reference sequence). The CDR3 DNA follows: TGCGCCAGCAGGGAGGACCCTAGGGACACTGAAGCTTTCTTT. This sequence encodes CASREDPRDTEAFF.

The V gene is TRBV6-5, the J gene TRBJ2-7; D is uncertain. CDR1 and CDR2 from the germline V gene are MNHEY and SVGAGI. The CDR3 has 13 residues. V lost 5 bases, J lost 6 bases, and 14 bases lay in between. CDR3 in DNA: TGTGCCAGCAGTGGCCAGGCCTGGGGCGAGCAGTACTTC. It encodes CASSGQAWGEQYF.